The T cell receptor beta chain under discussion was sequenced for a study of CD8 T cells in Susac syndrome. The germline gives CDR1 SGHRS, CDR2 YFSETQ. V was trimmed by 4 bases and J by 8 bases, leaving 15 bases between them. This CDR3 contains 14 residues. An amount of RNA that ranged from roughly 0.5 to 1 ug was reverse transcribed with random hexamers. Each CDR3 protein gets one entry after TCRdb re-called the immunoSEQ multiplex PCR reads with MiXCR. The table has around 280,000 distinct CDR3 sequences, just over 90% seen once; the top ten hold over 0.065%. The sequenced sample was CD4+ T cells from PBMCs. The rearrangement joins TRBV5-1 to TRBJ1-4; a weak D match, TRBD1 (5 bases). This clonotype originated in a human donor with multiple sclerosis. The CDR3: CASSRGAREEKLFF. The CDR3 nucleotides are TGCGCCAGCAGCCGCGGGGCGCGGGAGGAAAAACTGTTTTTT.